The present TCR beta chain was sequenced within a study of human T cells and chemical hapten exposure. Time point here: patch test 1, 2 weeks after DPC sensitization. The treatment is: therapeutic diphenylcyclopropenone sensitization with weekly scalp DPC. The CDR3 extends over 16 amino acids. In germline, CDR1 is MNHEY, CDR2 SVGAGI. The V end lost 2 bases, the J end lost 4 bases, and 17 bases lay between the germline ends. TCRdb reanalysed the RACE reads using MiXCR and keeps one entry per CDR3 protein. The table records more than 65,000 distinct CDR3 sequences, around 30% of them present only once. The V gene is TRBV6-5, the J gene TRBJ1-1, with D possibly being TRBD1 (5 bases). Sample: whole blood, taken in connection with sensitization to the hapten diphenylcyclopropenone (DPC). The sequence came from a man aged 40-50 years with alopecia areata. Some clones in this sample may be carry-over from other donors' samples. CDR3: CASSYSVGVRITEAFF. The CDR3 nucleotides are TGTGCCAGCAGTTACAGTGTGGGGGTAAGGATCACTGAAGCTTTCTTT.